This T cell receptor beta chain was documented in a study of blood T cell repertoires in COVID-19 (dated by TCRdb to the early 2020s). Background on the whole study: Collaborator samples came from the United States, Italy and Spain and covered acute and convalescent phases of COVID-19. The material from the prospective study consisted of cDNA or gDNA derived from T cells, B-cell-depleted T cells, or PBMCs. Subjects who had been exposed to COVID-19, were actively infected with it, or had recovered from it provided the deeply sampled blood TCRbeta repertoires that made up the dataset. The repertoires were released in a freely available public database intended as a resource for research on the immune response to SARS-CoV-2. Samples came from the ongoing ImmuneRACE study (first 160 participants) plus 1,254 subjects from 6 global collaborators. A de-identified subject ID, COVID-19 status, age in years and sex were almost always included in the sample metadata. HLA class I and class II types, where available, came from metadata supplied by the sample provider rather than from assay-based typing. What the authors observed across the whole study: Clinical and demographic metadata were provided uncurated, with the amount varying by source and participant.

TCRbeta CDR3 regions were amplified from genomic DNA using the immunoSEQ Assay, a bias-controlled multiplex PCR. The authors' analysis ran thus. The number of nucleated cells in each sample was estimated by amplification of reference gene primers within the assay. Sequence reads were collapsed and filtered to measure the absolute abundance of every unique TCRbeta CDR3 rearrangement. For each sample, productive Simpson clonality was calculated as the square root of Simpson's diversity index over productive rearrangements. This immuneACCESS table, as held by TCRdb, lists in-frame sequences with V and J called but not all clones. Of the missing ones, under half trace to an unresolved V gene in checked studies; the others have no known cause. Clonal size and the V and J genes are those of that table, whereas D and trimming came from the DNA. For this sample the table gives a few hundred thousand clones, of which around 90% were detected only once. 9.5% to 15% of the sample comes from the top ten.

Worth noting for this clone: The specificity of this receptor is unknown. No base quality values were provided; no much bigger clone lies one nucleotide off.

Another Seattle source contributed samples from volunteer blood donors who had recovered from COVID-19. Collaborating institutions collected whole blood in K2EDTA tubes following their own protocols. Collaborator samples were shipped for TCRbeta analysis as frozen whole blood, isolated PBMCs, or DNA extracted from either sample type. The germline V gene supplies CDR1 SGHDT and CDR2 YYEEEE. Trimming leaves V shorter by 6 bases and J shorter by 2 bases, with the junction holding 16 bases beyond the gene matches. From cysteine to phenylalanine, the CDR3 is 18 amino acids long. Just the 54-base CDR3 DNA is kept, in frame starting at base 1.

The chain is assembled from TRBV5-6 and TRBJ2-3, and TRBD2 aligns with 9 junction nucleotides. Sequenced input: peripheral blood. The receptor's source is a woman between 18 and 29 years old who had recovered from COVID-19. Here the CDR3 is given as CASTERLAVRIHTDTQYF. The base sequence is TGTGCCAGCACCGAGAGACTAGCGGTCCGTATTCACACAGATACGCAGTATTTT. Full variable domain (CDR3 extended with the reference TRBV5-6 and TRBJ2-3 proteins): DAGVTQSPTHLIKTRGQQVTLRCSPKSGHDTVSWYQQALGQGPQFIFQYYEEEERQRGNFPDRFSGHQFPNYSSELNVNALLLGDSALYLCASTERLAVRIHTDTQYFGPGTRLTVL.